This is a list of T cell receptor beta chains from one sample in a study of PD-1 blockade in classical Hodgkin lymphoma. Here immunoSEQ multiplex PCR was the method, and the copy in TCRdb shows in-frame clones only, minus some. Altogether roughly 70,000 clones are present, 93% being singletons, with the ten largest covering approximately 2.5%. The sample consisted of peripheral blood mononuclear cells (PBMCs). All receptors derive from a human donor with classical Hodgkin lymphoma. The CDR3 runs from the conserved cysteine through the conserved F or W. D genes are given only for firm matches. Expanded clones are given a class, and other clones once, few, many or no size at all.

V: TRBV6-6
size: -
D: -
J: TRBJ1-2
CDR3: CASTYPRSRDDGYTF
DNA: TGTGCCAGCACCTACCCGAGAAGCAGGGATGATGGCTACACCTTC

V: TRBV21-1
size: -
D: -
J: TRBJ2-7
CDR3: CASSRGGGSRSEQYF
DNA: TGTGCCAGCAGCAGAGGGGGGGGCAGCCGTTCCGAGCAGTACTTC

V: TRBV7-9
size: -
D: TRBD1
J: TRBJ2-3
CDR3: CASSSSTGSTDTQYF
DNA: TGTGCCAGCAGCTCTTCGACAGGGAGCACAGATACGCAGTATTTT

V: TRBV11-3
size: -
D: -
J: TRBJ2-7
CDR3: CASSFDSSSYEQYF
DNA: TGTGCCAGCAGCTTCGACAGTTCCTCCTACGAGCAGTACTTC

V: TRBV6-5
size: once
D: -
J: TRBJ2-3
CDR3: CASSYAGAGDTQYF
DNA: TGTGCCAGCAGTTACGCAGGGGCGGGAGATACGCAGTATTTT

V: TRBV15
size: -
D: -
J: TRBJ2-5
CDR3: CATSREELGIGKRETQYF
DNA: TGTGCCACCAGCAGGGAGGAATTGGGGATTGGGAAAAGAGAGACCCAGTACTTC

V: TRBV19
size: -
D: TRBD2
J: TRBJ2-7
CDR3: CASSPKRTSASYEQYF
DNA: TGTGCCAGTAGTCCCAAGAGGACTAGCGCATCCTACGAGCAGTACTTC

V: TRBV27
size: -
D: -
J: TRBJ1-1
CDR3: CASSLGVWGFRTEAFF
DNA: TGTGCCAGCAGTTTAGGGGTTTGGGGATTTAGGACTGAAGCTTTCTTT

V: TRBV20-1
size: -
D: -
J: TRBJ2-3
CDR3: CSAILDTQYF
DNA: TGCAGTGCTATCCTAGATACGCAGTATTTT

V: TRBV10-3
size: -
D: TRBD1
J: TRBJ2-7
CDR3: CAISESRGTGSYEQYF
DNA: TGTGCCATCAGTGAGTCGAGGGGGACAGGGTCCTACGAGCAGTACTTC

V: TRBV29-1
size: -
D: -
J: TRBJ2-3
CDR3: CSQLGGTDTQYF
DNA: TGCAGCCAGCTCGGGGGCACAGATACGCAGTATTTT

V: TRBV7-6
size: -
D: -
J: TRBJ2-2
CDR3: CASSYDLGDPASRTGELFF
DNA: TGTGCCAGCAGCTACGACTTAGGGGATCCCGCCTCGCGAACCGGGGAGCTGTTTTTT

V: TRBV19
size: -
D: TRBD1
J: TRBJ2-7
CDR3: CASSPGQGDYEQYF
DNA: TGTGCCAGTAGTCCGGGACAGGGAGACTACGAGCAGTACTTC

V: TRBV7-2
size: -
D: TRBD1
J: TRBJ2-3
CDR3: CASSEATGGTDTQYF
DNA: TGTGCCAGCAGCGAAGCCACAGGGGGAACAGATACGCAGTATTTT

V: TRBV2
size: -
D: -
J: TRBJ1-3
CDR3: CASRSSRSGNTIYF
DNA: TGTGCCAGCAGATCATCGCGCTCTGGAAACACCATATATTTT

V: TRBV30
size: few
D: -
J: TRBJ1-3
CDR3: CAWSVVGNTIYF
DNA: TGTGCCTGGAGTGTAGTGGGAAACACCATATATTTT

V: TRBV28
size: -
D: -
J: TRBJ1-5
CDR3: CASRHTRHQPQHF
DNA: TGTGCCAGCAGGCACACCCGTCATCAGCCCCAGCATTTT

V: TRBV5-1
size: -
D: -
J: TRBJ2-7
CDR3: CASSLSGQMQYF
DNA: TGCGCCAGCAGCTTGTCAGGACAGATGCAGTACTTC

V: TRBV5-6
size: -
D: -
J: TRBJ1-1
CDR3: CASSPGGGRPAFF
DNA: TGTGCCAGCAGCCCGGGCGGGGGGCGCCCAGCTTTCTTT

V: TRBV7-2
size: -
D: TRBD2
J: TRBJ2-7
CDR3: CASSLAQSSGSYEQYF
DNA: TGTGCCAGCAGCTTAGCGCAGTCTAGCGGGTCCTACGAGCAGTACTTC

V: TRBV15
size: once
D: TRBD1
J: TRBJ1-6
CDR3: CATANRQGENSPLHF
DNA: TGTGCCACCGCCAATAGACAGGGGGAAAATTCACCCCTCCACTTT

V: TRBV11-2
size: -
D: -
J: TRBJ1-3
CDR3: CASSLDYMGVRHGNTIYF
DNA: TGTGCCAGCAGCTTAGACTATATGGGGGTCCGGCATGGAAACACCATATATTTT

V: TRBV19
size: -
D: -
J: TRBJ2-1
CDR3: CASSIGSVGTYNEQFF
DNA: TGTGCCAGTAGTATTGGGTCCGTTGGGACCTACAATGAGCAGTTCTTC

V: TRBV6-5
size: -
D: TRBD1
J: TRBJ1-1
CDR3: CASSKDRVGARAFF
DNA: TGTGCCAGCAGTAAAGACAGGGTAGGCGCTCGAGCTTTCTTT

V: TRBV6-1
size: -
D: -
J: TRBJ1-5
CDR3: CASSAVQPQHF
DNA: TGTGCCAGCAGCGCGGTTCAGCCCCAGCATTTT

V: TRBV5-1
size: -
D: TRBD2
J: TRBJ2-4
CDR3: CASSFRGGDKNIQYF
DNA: TGCGCCAGCAGCTTCCGGGGGGGCGACAAAAACATTCAGTACTTC

V: TRBV2
size: -
D: -
J: TRBJ1-5
CDR3: CASAQAVYSNQPQHF
DNA: TGTGCCAGCGCGCAGGCCGTATATAGCAATCAGCCCCAGCATTTT